The entry below gives a single T cell receptor (beta chain) sequence along with its context. As yet, its antigen is unknown. V lost 0 bases, J lost 6 bases, and 10 bases lay in between. This CDR3 is built from 14 residues. Germline values: CDR1 SGHRS, CDR2 YFSETQ. This record comes from a study of spatial heterogeneity in lung cancer. Study information: Each unique TCR and UMI combination was seen more than ten times on average in raw reads.

Each TCR cDNA molecule bore a unique molecular identifier. TCRdb recomputed calls from the 5' RACE reads with MiXCR, one row per CDR3 protein. The sample holds 77,000 or so distinct CDR3 sequences, approximately 21% seen once. Specified time point: sample taken at primary tumor resection. Unsorted tumor, nontumor lung tissue or cryopreserved PBMC supplied the whole RNA. The donor group consisted of over 60 patients who had untreated, early-stage non-small cell lung cancer. Study observations and caveats: Resection blood, more than follow-up blood, showed ubiquitous expanded tumor TCRs.

Sample: PBMCs, taken at surgery. The chain links TRBV5-1 to TRBJ1-5, with D uncertain. The receptor's source is a male donor with early-stage non-small cell lung cancer. The chain's CDR3 is CASSLGEGSQPQHF. The CDR3 DNA reads TGCGCCAGCAGCTTGGGGGAGGGTTCTCAGCCCCAGCATTTT.